The entry that follows covers one T cell receptor (beta chain) sequence. This clone was counted at least ten times. Its antigen specificity is not known. The read gets to within 3 residues of the CDR3 end, and the germline J gene fills in the rest. The germline V gene (reference sequence) yields DFQATT for CDR1 and SNEGSKA for CDR2. Germline trimming: 5 bases from V, 6 bases from J; junction bases outside gene matches: 9. The CDR3 runs 15 residues from the cysteine to the phenylalanine. The DNA covers only part of the CDR3, 36 bases in frame from base 1. The sample originates from a study of T cell clonality in common variable immunodeficiency (dated by TCRdb to 2015 to 2017). Predominantly Caucasian heritage was noted among both the CVID patients and the healthy controls. From each donor, about 5 to 8 ml of heparinized peripheral whole blood was collected. Genomic DNA from adults with common variable immune deficiency (CVID) and from healthy adult controls was the source for sequencing TCRbeta CDR3 repertoires. There were some 22 healthy adult volunteers in the control group (around twelve female and 10 or so male), ranging in age from roughly 20 to 70 years, with a mean age of approximately 34. Diluted blood was density-centrifuged over Hypaque 1077 or Ficoll-Paque to isolate peripheral blood mononuclear cells. Genomic DNA was extracted from unsorted mononuclear cells by Qiagen column purification or by a centrifugation-based method.

The study at large found these results: Correlations between repertoire features and clinical complications were limited by patient heterogeneity within the CVID cohort. Although equal DNA input was used, an average of about 80,000 unique sequences per sample was obtained for controls, compared with around 30,000 for CVID samples. Fewer TCRbeta clones were shared among CVID subjects than among healthy controls (p < 0.0001). CVID TCRbeta sequences reportedly showed fewer deletions and N-nucleotide insertions and lacked highly modified clones with 13 or more V deletions. TCRbeta clonality was higher in CVID subjects than in healthy controls (t-test p = 0.018), and the increase was most characteristic of about a third of subjects. It was noted by the authors that sequencing of the repertoires of T cell subpopulations would be needed to clarify the cause of the increased clonality in CVID.

Equivalent amounts of genomic DNA from CVID and control samples were used as sequencing input. For every sample, a 60 bp segment covering the rearranged TCRbeta CDR3 region was amplified and then sequenced. The immunoSEQ assay, a bias-corrected multiplex PCR combined with high-throughput sequencing, was used for TCRbeta amplification. In the source study's methods: Each unique nucleotide sequence was treated as a clone and annotated with V, D and J genes, copy number and frequency. Sequences were labeled productive if in frame, and non-productive if out of frame or containing stop codons. As previously described, Shannon's entropy was used to calculate clonality. Mean CDR3 Kyte-Doolittle hydropathy was derived from the predicted amino acid sequences of productive clones. The R hclust function was used to hierarchically cluster scaled V gene usage with Manhattan distance and complete linkage. Clone sharing by CDR3 amino acid sequence was assessed by resampling 12 repertoires per group over 100 rounds. Repertoires were searched for fewer than 85 published EBV-specific and a few hundred published CMV-specific TCRbeta sequences. Analysis left out two CVID samples that produced under 10,000 sequences, so 45 or so CVID repertoires remained. The clones in this table, taken by TCRdb from immuneACCESS, are in-frame only. Not every clone is retained; where verified, under half of the shortfall comes from an unresolved V gene, and the cause of the rest is unknown. V, J and clone size are taken as reported in that table, and D and trimming were inferred from the DNA itself. The table notes 50,000 to 70,000 clones here, none of them singletons. Around 0.8% of the sample is taken by the ten largest.

Sequencing was carried out using peripheral blood mononuclear cells. The chain joins TRBV20-1 to TRBJ2-1, with 11 bases aligning to TRBD1. The receptor was derived from a person aged 18 to 70 in good health. Partial CDR3 DNA: TGCAGTGCTCTCCCCGGGACAGGGGGGACCAATGAG. This codes for CSALPGTGGTNE. In full, the CDR3 reads CSALPGTGGTNEQFF.